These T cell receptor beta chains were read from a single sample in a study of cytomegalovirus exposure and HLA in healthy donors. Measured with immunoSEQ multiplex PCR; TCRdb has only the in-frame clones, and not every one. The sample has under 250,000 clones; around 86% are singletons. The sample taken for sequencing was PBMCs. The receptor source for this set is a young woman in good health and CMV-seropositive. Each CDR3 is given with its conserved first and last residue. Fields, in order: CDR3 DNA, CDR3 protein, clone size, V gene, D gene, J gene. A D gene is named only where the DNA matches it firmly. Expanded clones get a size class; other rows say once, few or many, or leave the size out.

DNA: TGTGCCAGCGGGGGGACAGGGAGGCTCAAAGAGACCCAGTACTTC
CDR3: CASGGTGRLKETQYF
size: NA
V: TRBV7-6
D: TRBD1
J: TRBJ2-5

DNA: TGTGCCAGCAGCCCCCACGGGCGACTCCCGGGAAATGAGCAGTTCTTC
CDR3: CASSPHGRLPGNEQFF
size: NA
V: TRBV4-2
D: NA
J: TRBJ2-1

DNA: TGCAGCGTTTCGACAGGGGGCACAGCTAATGAAAAACTGTTTTTT
CDR3: CSVSTGGTANEKLFF
size: NA
V: TRBV29-1
D: TRBD1
J: TRBJ1-4

DNA: TGCAGCGTCCCCGGCGGGGGGGCCTCAGACACTGAAGCTTTCTTT
CDR3: CSVPGGGASDTEAFF
size: NA
V: TRBV29-1
D: NA
J: TRBJ1-1

DNA: TGTGCCAGCTCACCACGCCTAGCGGCTTACACCGGGGAGCTGTTTTTT
CDR3: CASSPRLAAYTGELFF
size: NA
V: TRBV18
D: TRBD2
J: TRBJ2-2

DNA: TGTGCCACCAGCAGAGAAGACGCGGGAAGCTCCTACAATGAGCAGTTCTTC
CDR3: CATSREDAGSSYNEQFF
size: NA
V: TRBV15
D: NA
J: TRBJ2-1

DNA: TGTGCCAGCAGTGGACAGGGAGCAACTAATGAAAAACTGTTTTTT
CDR3: CASSGQGATNEKLFF
size: NA
V: TRBV2
D: TRBD1
J: TRBJ1-4

DNA: TGTGCCAGCAGTGCACCGGGACAGGGATTTTGGACCCAGTACTTC
CDR3: CASSAPGQGFWTQYF
size: NA
V: TRBV5-4
D: TRBD1
J: TRBJ2-5

DNA: TGTGCCAGCAGCTGGGGACAGCTACCCTCCTACGAGCAGTACTTC
CDR3: CASSWGQLPSYEQYF
size: NA
V: TRBV27
D: TRBD1
J: TRBJ2-7

DNA: TGTGCCAGCAGTCCAGGGACACAGGACGCCGGGGAGCTGTTTTTT
CDR3: CASSPGTQDAGELFF
size: NA
V: TRBV28
D: NA
J: TRBJ2-2

DNA: TGTGCCTGGGGGGACAGCAACACTGAAGCTTTCTTT
CDR3: CAWGDSNTEAFF
size: NA
V: TRBV30
D: TRBD1
J: TRBJ1-1

DNA: TGTGCCAGCAGTTACGGTCAGTTGTATGGCTACACCTTC
CDR3: CASSYGQLYGYTF
size: once
V: TRBV6-5
D: NA
J: TRBJ1-2

DNA: TGTGCCAGCAGCCCAAGGGTAGGGGGCAGAGCCGAAGGAGGCTACACCTTC
CDR3: CASSPRVGGRAEGGYTF
size: once
V: TRBV28
D: TRBD1
J: TRBJ1-2

DNA: TGTGCCAGCTCAGTAAGGGGGTATGGCTACACCTTC
CDR3: CASSVRGYGYTF
size: NA
V: TRBV28
D: NA
J: TRBJ1-2

DNA: TGTGCCAGCAGCCACTACCACCGGGACATCAACTACGAGCAGTACTTC
CDR3: CASSHYHRDINYEQYF
size: NA
V: TRBV11-2
D: NA
J: TRBJ2-7

DNA: TGTGCCAGCAGCGCCCGACAGGGGCTATTAGACGAGCAGTACTTC
CDR3: CASSARQGLLDEQYF
size: once
V: TRBV9
D: TRBD1
J: TRBJ2-7

DNA: TGTGCCAGCATCCGGACAGGGTCCGGCTACACCTTC
CDR3: CASIRTGSGYTF
size: few
V: TRBV2
D: TRBD1
J: TRBJ1-2

DNA: TGTGCCAGCTCACTTAAGCTTACAGATACGCAGTATTTT
CDR3: CASSLKLTDTQYF
size: NA
V: TRBV18
D: NA
J: TRBJ2-3

DNA: TGTGCCAGCAGTTTATTGCAGACCGGGGAGCTGTTTTTT
CDR3: CASSLLQTGELFF
size: NA
V: TRBV28
D: NA
J: TRBJ2-2

DNA: TGCGCCAGCAGCCAAGGGAGGGGGCTGAGGGACGAGCAGTACTTC
CDR3: CASSQGRGLRDEQYF
size: NA
V: TRBV4-1
D: NA
J: TRBJ2-7

DNA: TGTGCCACCAGAGTTGGGACTTTTAATGAAAAACTGTTTTTT
CDR3: CATRVGTFNEKLFF
size: NA
V: TRBV15
D: NA
J: TRBJ1-4

DNA: TGTGCCAGCAGTTACGGCAGCAATCAGCCCCAGCATTTT
CDR3: CASSYGSNQPQHF
size: few
V: TRBV6-5
D: NA
J: TRBJ1-5

DNA: TGCGCCAGCAGCTTGGAACCGGGAGGAGGGACCGGGGAGCTGTTTTTT
CDR3: CASSLEPGGGTGELFF
size: NA
V: TRBV5-1
D: TRBD2
J: TRBJ2-2

DNA: TGTGCCAGCAGCCCCGGGTGGGGGCACACCACCGGGGAGCTGTTTTTT
CDR3: CASSPGWGHTTGELFF
size: NA
V: TRBV11-3
D: NA
J: TRBJ2-2

DNA: TGTGCCAGCAGTTTAACCCTCCCCAGCTCTGGAAACACCATATATTTT
CDR3: CASSLTLPSSGNTIYF
size: NA
V: TRBV27
D: NA
J: TRBJ1-3

DNA: TGTGCCAGCAGGCCGGGACAGATCTACAATGAGCAGTTCTTC
CDR3: CASRPGQIYNEQFF
size: once
V: TRBV5-6
D: TRBD1
J: TRBJ2-1

DNA: TGTGCCAGCAGCTTACCGGGGGTTGCAGATACGCAGTATTTT
CDR3: CASSLPGVADTQYF
size: NA
V: TRBV13
D: NA
J: TRBJ2-3

DNA: TGTGCCAGCAGCCCCCCCCGCGACGGCAGGCTATATGGCTACACCTTC
CDR3: CASSPPRDGRLYGYTF
size: NA
V: TRBV7-9
D: NA
J: TRBJ1-2

DNA: TGTGCCATCAGGAATAGCGGGAGGGTCACCGGGGAGCTGTTTTTT
CDR3: CAIRNSGRVTGELFF
size: once
V: TRBV10-3
D: TRBD2
J: TRBJ2-2

DNA: TGTGCCAGCAGCCAGGGTTTCAGCAATCAGCCCCAGCATTTT
CDR3: CASSQGFSNQPQHF
size: NA
V: TRBV7-9
D: NA
J: TRBJ1-5

DNA: TGTGCCAGCGCCCGGGTGGGAGCTGCCGAGCAGTACTTC
CDR3: CASARVGAAEQYF
size: NA
V: TRBV6-5
D: NA
J: TRBJ2-7

DNA: TGTGCCATCAGTGAGCGGTGGGCAGGGATTTTTAGCAATCAGCCCCAGCATTTT
CDR3: CAISERWAGIFSNQPQHF
size: NA
V: TRBV10-3
D: NA
J: TRBJ1-5

DNA: TGTGCCAGCAGCGTAGACCAGGGAAATGAAAAACTGTTTTTT
CDR3: CASSVDQGNEKLFF
size: NA
V: TRBV9
D: NA
J: TRBJ1-4

DNA: TGTGCCAGCAGCGTAGGTGCAGGGGCCCCGGGGCCTGAAGCTTTCTTT
CDR3: CASSVGAGAPGPEAFF
size: NA
V: TRBV9
D: NA
J: TRBJ1-1

DNA: TGCGCCAGCAGCTTGGCCGGCGCGGCTGAGGTCGGGAAACTGTTTTTT
CDR3: CASSLAGAAEVGKLFF
size: NA
V: TRBV5-1
D: NA
J: TRBJ1-4

DNA: TGTGCCTGGACCGGGACAGGGTGGGCGCAGTATTTT
CDR3: CAWTGTGWAQYF
size: NA
V: TRBV30
D: TRBD1
J: TRBJ2-3

DNA: TGTGCCAGCAGCTTCCAGGGGACGTCTAGCACAGATACGCAGTATTTT
CDR3: CASSFQGTSSTDTQYF
size: NA
V: TRBV2
D: NA
J: TRBJ2-3

DNA: TGCGCCTCCGGGAGACGGGAGAACACTGAAGCTTTCTTT
CDR3: CASGRRENTEAFF
size: NA
V: TRBV4-1
D: NA
J: TRBJ1-1

DNA: TGTGCCAGCAGGAAACTAGCGGGAGGAAACAATGAGCAGTTCTTC
CDR3: CASRKLAGGNNEQFF
size: NA
V: TRBV7-9
D: TRBD2
J: TRBJ2-1

DNA: TGTGCCAGCAGTTTATCGCTAGCGGGGCCTACCTACGAGCAGTACTTC
CDR3: CASSLSLAGPTYEQYF
size: NA
V: TRBV27
D: TRBD2
J: TRBJ2-7

DNA: TGCGCCAGCAGTTCACCCCTAGCGGGAGGGAATAATGAGCAGTTCTTC
CDR3: CASSSPLAGGNNEQFF
size: once
V: TRBV5-1
D: TRBD2
J: TRBJ2-1

DNA: TGTGCCAGCAGCGCCGGGATAGCGGGAAGCGCCTACGAGCAGTACTTC
CDR3: CASSAGIAGSAYEQYF
size: NA
V: TRBV9
D: TRBD2
J: TRBJ2-7

DNA: TGTGCCTCATCACGGGGGGCAGCCTACAATGAGCAGTTCTTC
CDR3: CASSRGAAYNEQFF
size: NA
V: TRBV19
D: NA
J: TRBJ2-1

DNA: TGTGCCAGCAGCCAAGAAGGGCGGTGGAGGACCGGGGAGCTGTTTTTT
CDR3: CASSQEGRWRTGELFF
size: NA
V: TRBV4-2
D: NA
J: TRBJ2-2

DNA: TGTGCCAGTAAGAGGGCGGGTGGGGCCAACGTCCTGACTTTC
CDR3: CASKRAGGANVLTF
size: NA
V: TRBV19
D: NA
J: TRBJ2-6

DNA: TGTGCCATCAGGGCGGGCAGACTGGATGAGCAGTTCTTC
CDR3: CAIRAGRLDEQFF
size: NA
V: TRBV6-5
D: NA
J: TRBJ2-1

DNA: TGTGCCAGCTCCCGCCGACTAGCGGAGGCCTACGAGCAGTACTTC
CDR3: CASSRRLAEAYEQYF
size: NA
V: TRBV18
D: TRBD2
J: TRBJ2-7

DNA: TGTGCCACCAGTGCGAGGGGACTAGCGACTCTCGACGAGCAGTACTTC
CDR3: CATSARGLATLDEQYF
size: NA
V: TRBV15
D: TRBD2
J: TRBJ2-7

DNA: TGCGCCAGCAGTGTGGGGGGAGAAGGAACTGAAGCTTTCTTT
CDR3: CASSVGGEGTEAFF
size: NA
V: TRBV10-1
D: NA
J: TRBJ1-1

DNA: TGTGCCAGCAGTTTTCCCGGGACATCGAACACTGAAGCTTTCTTT
CDR3: CASSFPGTSNTEAFF
size: NA
V: TRBV6-5
D: NA
J: TRBJ1-1

DNA: TGTGCCAGCAGCTCGACACTTAACTATGGCTACACCTTC
CDR3: CASSSTLNYGYTF
size: NA
V: TRBV28
D: NA
J: TRBJ1-2

DNA: TGTGCCAGTAGTACCACACAGGGTACCGGGGAGCTGTTTTTT
CDR3: CASSTTQGTGELFF
size: NA
V: TRBV19
D: NA
J: TRBJ2-2

DNA: TGCGCCAGCAGCCAAGATAAGACTAGGGTTACAGATACGCAGTATTTT
CDR3: CASSQDKTRVTDTQYF
size: NA
V: TRBV4-1
D: NA
J: TRBJ2-3

DNA: TGCGCCAGCAGCTACACGACAGGGGGCGGCACTGAAGCTTTCTTT
CDR3: CASSYTTGGGTEAFF
size: once
V: TRBV5-1
D: TRBD1
J: TRBJ1-1

DNA: TGTGCCAGCAGAGATCCGGGACAGGTTTCCTACGAGCAGTACTTC
CDR3: CASRDPGQVSYEQYF
size: NA
V: TRBV7-8
D: TRBD1
J: TRBJ2-7

DNA: TGTGCCAGCAGCCGGACGGAGGGCCCGTCCTACGAGCAGTACTTC
CDR3: CASSRTEGPSYEQYF
size: once
V: TRBV11-1
D: NA
J: TRBJ2-7

DNA: TGTGCCAGCAGCCATCGACAGGGGGCCGGCGAGCAGTACTTC
CDR3: CASSHRQGAGEQYF
size: NA
V: TRBV5-4
D: TRBD1
J: TRBJ2-7

DNA: TGCGCCAGCAGCCCGCGGGACAGGGGTATGGAGACCCAGTACTTC
CDR3: CASSPRDRGMETQYF
size: NA
V: TRBV4-1
D: TRBD1
J: TRBJ2-5

DNA: TGCGCCAGCAGCCAAGAGGAAGGGGAGGGCCCCTACAATGAGCAGTTCTTC
CDR3: CASSQEEGEGPYNEQFF
size: NA
V: TRBV4-1
D: TRBD2
J: TRBJ2-1

DNA: TGTGCCAGCAGCTTTCCACAGGGGGTTAGTCGTGGCTACACCTTC
CDR3: CASSFPQGVSRGYTF
size: NA
V: TRBV5-8
D: TRBD1
J: TRBJ1-2